The clone carrying this T cell receptor beta chain appeared a single time. Its target is not known. The DNA input per sorted-subset replicate PCR was roughly 0.2 ug, corresponding to some 30,000 T cell genomes. The data were produced by immunoSEQ multiplex PCR, yet TCRdb's version contains in-frame clones alone and is incomplete. The table has millions of clones, approximately 95% seen once. V was trimmed by 0 bases and J by 2 bases, leaving 14 bases between them. This CDR3 has 16 residues. The germline V gene encodes CDR1 SGHTA and CDR2 FQGNSA. The record originates from a study of shared clonotypes between healthy human individuals. The study's findings and limits: Few donors limited the genetic and exposure-history diversity represented. Naive subsets usually exceeded memory subsets in estimated richness.

The naive CD8 subset, CD45RO-negative cells positively selected for CCR7, excluded terminally differentiated effector memory CD45RA+ cells. None of the donors, who were healthy HIV-negative adults, had recently had acute infections or vaccinations. The receptor was isolated from a man between 18 and 35 years old in good health. The rearrangement joins TRBV7-2 to TRBJ2-7, with D perhaps matching TRBD1 (6 bases). Source material: naive CD8+ T cells sorted from blood. Here the CDR3 reads CASSLASGALAYEQYF. The DNA for the CDR3 is TGTGCCAGCAGCTTAGCCTCAGGGGCTCTGGCCTACGAGCAGTACTTC.